The T cell receptor beta chain described here comes from a study of OX40 agonist ivuxolimab in advanced cancers. Study summary: Ivuxolimab, an antibody acting as an agonist of OX40 (CD134), was used to treat patients. The study's findings and limits: On average, a greater number of expanded clones characterised CD8+ T cells relative to CD4+. Low clonal expansion, among the lowest seen, marked partial responders at 0.1-3.0 mg/kg. With doses of 0.1 to 3.0 mg/kg, CD4+ and CD8+ blood T cells had undergone clonal expansion by week 6.

The table came from immunoSEQ multiplex PCR; TCRdb's copy has only in-frame clones and leaves some out. The sample records about 68,000 clones, about 83% being singletons. The CDR3 has 15 amino acids. CDR1 and CDR2 (germline): MGHRA, YSYEKL. V lost 4 bases to trimming and J lost 0 bases, with 7 bases between them. Notes on this clone: Its antigen is not identified.

This TCR was recovered from an adult with an advanced solid tumor such as melanoma, head and neck, liver or kidney cancer. The sample here was CD4+ or CD8+ T cells sorted from blood, taken in a trial of the OX40 agonist ivuxolimab. This chain links TRBV4-1 with TRBJ2-6; D unclear. CDR3 DNA sequence: TGCGCCAGCAGCCCCGTTACCTCTGGGGCCAACGTCCTGACTTTC. This codes for CASSPVTSGANVLTF.